This entry lists 4 T cell receptor beta chains sequenced from one sample in a study of T cell responses to AZD1222 COVID-19 vaccine. The assay was immunoSEQ multiplex PCR, and TCRdb's table has in-frame clones only and misses some. The sample has roughly 120,000 clones; 91% are singletons. The sequences come from peripheral blood, collected on day 0 of AZD1222 vaccination. These receptors all come from an adult in good health.

The rearrangement links TRBV18 to TRBJ2-5, with D maybe TRBD2 (6 bases). The CDR3 loop spans 15 amino acids. CDR1 and CDR2 from the germline V gene are KGHSH and LQKENI. V lost 4 bases to trimming and J lost 4 bases, with 16 bases between them. As DNA, the CDR3 is TGTGCCAGCTCACTTTCGGCGGGGCAGGGAGAGACCCAGTACTTC. This gives the protein CASSLSAGQGETQYF. Looking up the rest from reference TRBV18 and TRBJ2-5 gives the full variable domain: NAGVMQNPRHLVRRRGQEARLRCSPMKGHSHVYWYRQLPEEGLKFMVYLQKENIIDESGMPKERFSAEFPKEGPSILRIQQVVRGDSAAYFCASSLSAGQGETQYFGPGTRLLVL.

The rearrangement joins TRBV7-8 to TRBJ1-3, with D perhaps TRBD1 (6 bases). Between the trimmed V and J ends, which lost 5 bases and 5 bases, there was a span of 16 bases. The CDR3 runs to 15 residues. The V gene's germline CDR1 is SGHVS and CDR2 FQNEAQ. CDR3 loop: CASSPGHPDRNTIYF. The CDR3 nucleotides are TGTGCCAGCAGCCCGGGACATCCCGATCGAAACACCATATATTTT.

This clone appeared a few times. The chain has TRBV5-1 and TRBJ2-5; 9 bases agree with TRBD2. Germline V gene lookup returns CDR1 SGHRS and CDR2 YFSETQ. This CDR3 comprises 16 residues. V shed 0 bases and J 5 bases; nucleotides not matched to a gene: 8. The CDR3 spells CASSLDGSGSGETQYF. In DNA, the CDR3 is TGCGCCAGCAGCTTGGATGGTAGCGGGAGTGGGGAGACCCAGTACTTC.

V usage is TRBV12-3 or TRBV12-4 and J usage is TRBJ1-1; D is ambiguous. This CDR3 contains 12 residues. V dropped 10 bases and J dropped 5 bases, with 14 bases sitting between them. The DNA of the CDR3 is TGTGCCACCTGCCTGACGGGAACTGAAGCTTTCTTT. Amino acid sequence: CATCLTGTEAFF.